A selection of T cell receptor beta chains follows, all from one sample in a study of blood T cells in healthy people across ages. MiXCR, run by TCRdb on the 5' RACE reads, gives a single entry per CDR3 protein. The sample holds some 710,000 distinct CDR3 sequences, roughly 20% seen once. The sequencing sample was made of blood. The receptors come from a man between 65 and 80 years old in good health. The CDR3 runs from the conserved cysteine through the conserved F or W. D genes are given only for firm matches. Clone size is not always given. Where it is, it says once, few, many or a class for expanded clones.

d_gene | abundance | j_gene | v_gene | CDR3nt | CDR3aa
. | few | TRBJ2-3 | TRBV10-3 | TGTGCCATCAGGGAGGCCCCTAGCACAGATACGCAGTATTTT | CAIREAPSTDTQYF
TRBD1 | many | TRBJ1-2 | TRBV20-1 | TGCAGTGCTAGCGGACAGGGGGCAGCTGGCTACACCTTC | CSASGQGAAGYTF
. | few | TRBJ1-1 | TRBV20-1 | TGCAGTGCTAGAGATTCCCCGACGAAAACTGAAGCTTTCTTT | CSARDSPTKTEAFF
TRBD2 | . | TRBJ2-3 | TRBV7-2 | TGTGCCAGCAGCTTAGCCGGGACTAGCGTCTCAGATACGCAGTATTTT | CASSLAGTSVSDTQYF
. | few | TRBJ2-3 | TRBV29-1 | TGCAGCGTTGAGGTGCAGGCAGATACGCAGTATTTT | CSVEVQADTQYF
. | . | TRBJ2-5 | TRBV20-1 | TGCAGTGCTAGAGCCCCTTTACAGGGACGGGAGACCCAGTACTTC | CSARAPLQGRETQYF
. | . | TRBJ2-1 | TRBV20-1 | TGCAGTGCTAGGGCTACGCAAAGCTCCTACAATGAGCAGTTCTTC | CSARATQSSYNEQFF
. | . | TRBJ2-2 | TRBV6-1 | TGTGCCAGCTCCAGTATAGCGAACACCGGGGAGCTGTTTTTT | CASSSIANTGELFF
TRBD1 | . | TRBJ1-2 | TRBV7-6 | TGTGCCAGCAGCTCCGGGACAGAGACAACTTATGGCTACGCCTTC | CASSSGTETTYGYAF
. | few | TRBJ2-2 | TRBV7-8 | TGTGCCAGCAGCTTAAGTAGCGGCGGGATGGACACCGGGGAGCTGTTTTTT | CASSLSSGGMDTGELFF
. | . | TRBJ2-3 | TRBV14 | TGTGCCAGCAGCCAAGTAGGGTCACCCACAGATACGCAGTATTTT | CASSQVGSPTDTQYF
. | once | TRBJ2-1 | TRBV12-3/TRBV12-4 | TGTGCCAGCACTGCTCCGGGGATTAGCTCCTACAATGAGCAGTTCTTC | CASTAPGISSYNEQFF
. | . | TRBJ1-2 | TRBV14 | TGTGCCAGCAGCCAAGATTTTTGGGCCGGGGTCACCTTC | CASSQDFWAGVTF
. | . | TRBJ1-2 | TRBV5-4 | TGTGCCAGCAGCGACGGAGTACAGCCCGCCGCATATGGCTACACCTTC | CASSDGVQPAAYGYTF
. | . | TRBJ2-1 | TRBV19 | TGTGCCAGTAACCCGGCTTTGGTCAATGAGCAGTTCTTC | CASNPALVNEQFF
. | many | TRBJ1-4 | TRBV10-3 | TGTGCCATCCAAGCAGGCGGTAATGAAAAACTGTTTTTT | CAIQAGGNEKLFF
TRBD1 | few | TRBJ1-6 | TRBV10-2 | TGCGCCAGCACCGACAGGGGCAGTTCACCCCTCCACTTT | CASTDRGSSPLHF
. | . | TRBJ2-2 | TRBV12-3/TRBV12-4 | TGTGCCAGCAGTCCCCTAGCTGACGCGAACACCGGGGAGCTGTTTTTT | CASSPLADANTGELFF
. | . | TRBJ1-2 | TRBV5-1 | TGCGCCAGCAGCTTGGCTCCCGGACAATCCTTCTATGGCTACACCTTC | CASSLAPGQSFYGYTF
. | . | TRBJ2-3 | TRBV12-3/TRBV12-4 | TGTGCCAGCAGTTTAGCCACAGACTTACTTGATACGCAGTATTTT | CASSLATDLLDTQYF
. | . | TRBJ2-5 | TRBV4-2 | TGTGCCAGCAGCCAAGATGATGCCCCAGGGAGAGGGGAGACCCAGTACTTC | CASSQDDAPGRGETQYF
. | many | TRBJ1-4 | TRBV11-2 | TGTGCCAGCAGCCCGCGGGGGGTTACTAATGAAAAACTGTTTTTT | CASSPRGVTNEKLFF
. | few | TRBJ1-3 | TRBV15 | TGTGCCACCAGCAGAAGCATGGGCTCTGGAAACACCATATATTTT | CATSRSMGSGNTIYF
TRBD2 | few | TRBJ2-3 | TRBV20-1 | TGCAGTGCTAGAGATAGTAGGGCGGGAGTTAAATCCGGCACAGATACGCAGTATTTT | CSARDSRAGVKSGTDTQYF
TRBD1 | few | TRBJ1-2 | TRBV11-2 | TGTGCCAGCAGCTTACCGGGACAGTATGGCTACACCTTC | CASSLPGQYGYTF
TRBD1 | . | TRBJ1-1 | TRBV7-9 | TGTGCCAGCAGCTTACAAGGACAGGGTGGCACTGAAGCTTTCTTT | CASSLQGQGGTEAFF
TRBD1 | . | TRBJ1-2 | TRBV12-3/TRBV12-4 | TGTGCCAGCAGACGGACAGGGGGCGCGAACTATGGCTACACCTTC | CASRRTGGANYGYTF
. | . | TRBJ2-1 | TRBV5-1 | TGCGCCAGCAGTGTGGAGGGAAATGAGCAGTTCTTC | CASSVEGNEQFF
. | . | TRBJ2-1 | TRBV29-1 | TGCAGCGTTAAGCCGCGGGAGCAGTTCTTC | CSVKPREQFF
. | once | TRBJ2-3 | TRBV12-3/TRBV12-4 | TGTGCCAGCAGTTCTTCATGGGAGTCTAGCACAGATACGCAGTATTTT | CASSSSWESSTDTQYF
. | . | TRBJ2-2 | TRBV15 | TGTGCCACCAGCCCGCGAAACACCGGGGAGCTGTTTTTT | CATSPRNTGELFF
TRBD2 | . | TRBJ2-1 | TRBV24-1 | TGTGCCACCAAAGGACTAGCGGGAGATGAGCAGTTCTTC | CATKGLAGDEQFF
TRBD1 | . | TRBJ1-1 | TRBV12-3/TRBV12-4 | TGTGCCAGCAGTTTACTCGTTTCGGACAGGGGTTCCTTAGATACTGAAGCTTTCTTT | CASSLLVSDRGSLDTEAFF
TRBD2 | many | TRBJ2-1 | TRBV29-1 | TGCAGTGGAAAGACGGGACTAGCGGGAGAGAAGAGCTATGAGCAGTTCTTC | CSGKTGLAGEKSYEQFF
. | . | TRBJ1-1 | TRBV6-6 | TGTGCCAGCATAACAAGGGGGGGCACTGAAGCTTTCTTT | CASITRGGTEAFF
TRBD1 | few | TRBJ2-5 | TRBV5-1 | TGCGCCAGCAGCTTGGGGGACAGGGTGGACCAGTACTTC | CASSLGDRVDQYF
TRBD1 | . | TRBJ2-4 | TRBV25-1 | TGTGCCAGCAGTGTAAAACAGGGGTCCATTCAGTACTTC | CASSVKQGSIQYF
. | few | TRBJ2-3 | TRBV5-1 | TGCGCCAGCAGCTTGGGAGACCGGGACCCAGATACGCAGTATTTT | CASSLGDRDPDTQYF
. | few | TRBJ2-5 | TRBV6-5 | TGTGCCAGCAGTTACTCGTTTGAGACACCGGCTAGGGAGACCCAGTACTTC | CASSYSFETPARETQYF
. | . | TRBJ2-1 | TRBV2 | TGTGCCAGCAGTGAAGCCGTCTCCTACAATGAGCAGTTCTTC | CASSEAVSYNEQFF
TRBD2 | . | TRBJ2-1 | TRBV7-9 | TGTGCCAGCAGCTTCGGGACTAGCAGCAATGAGCAGTTCTTC | CASSFGTSSNEQFF
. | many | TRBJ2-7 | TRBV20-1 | TGCAGTGCTAAGACAGGGAGGGAGTACGAGCAGTACTTC | CSAKTGREYEQYF
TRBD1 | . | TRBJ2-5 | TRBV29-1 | TGCAGCGTTCACAGGGGAGTTAGAGAGACCCAGTACTTC | CSVHRGVRETQYF
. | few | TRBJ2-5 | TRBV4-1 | TGCGCCAGCAGCCAAGATAATTTGGGAGAGACCCAGTACTTC | CASSQDNLGETQYF
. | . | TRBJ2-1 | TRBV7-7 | TGTGCCAGCAGCTTAACGGCGGGACAGCATCTCTACAATGAGCAGTTCTTC | CASSLTAGQHLYNEQFF
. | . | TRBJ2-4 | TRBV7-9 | TGTGCCAGCAGCTTGGTAGGAGAAAACATTCAGTACTTC | CASSLVGENIQYF
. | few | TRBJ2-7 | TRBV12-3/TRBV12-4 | TGTGCCAGCAGTCACCAGGTTGGGTACGAGCAGTACTTC | CASSHQVGYEQYF
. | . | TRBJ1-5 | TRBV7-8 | TGTGCCAGCAGCTTAGGACCAGAGTTGCCCCAGCATTTT | CASSLGPELPQHF
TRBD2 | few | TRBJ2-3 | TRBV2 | TGTGCCAGCAGAGACGGGACTAGCGGCACAGATACGCAGTATTTT | CASRDGTSGTDTQYF
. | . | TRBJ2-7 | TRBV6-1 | TGTGCCAGCAACTTAGCAGGGGGGGTTGCCTACGAGCAGTACTTC | CASNLAGGVAYEQYF
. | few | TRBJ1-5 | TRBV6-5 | TGTGCCAGCGGGGAGGGCCATCAGCCCCAGCATTTT | CASGEGHQPQHF
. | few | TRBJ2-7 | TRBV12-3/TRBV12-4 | TGTGCCAGCAGTTTAACACCCTCCTACGAGCAGTACTTC | CASSLTPSYEQYF
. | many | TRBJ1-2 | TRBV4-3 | TGCGCCAGCAGCCAAGAGAGGGGTTACTATGGCTACACCTTC | CASSQERGYYGYTF
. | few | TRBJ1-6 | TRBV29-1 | TGCAGCGTTAAGACAGGTTATTCGGATAATTCACCCCTCCACTTT | CSVKTGYSDNSPLHF
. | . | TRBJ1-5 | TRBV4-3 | TGCGCCAGCAGCCAGGGGGCGTATCAGCCCCAGCATTTT | CASSQGAYQPQHF
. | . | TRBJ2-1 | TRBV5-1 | TGCGCCAGCAAGGGGACCTCTGCGCGGCCCAATGAGCAGTTCTTC | CASKGTSARPNEQFF
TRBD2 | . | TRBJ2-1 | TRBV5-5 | TGTGCCAGCAGCTTGGGCCTAGCGGGAGGGGAGAATGAGCAGTTCTTC | CASSLGLAGGENEQFF
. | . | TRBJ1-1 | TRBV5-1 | TGCGCCAGCAGCTTGGCCGGAGGGGTCCCCAACACTGAAGCTTTCTTT | CASSLAGGVPNTEAFF
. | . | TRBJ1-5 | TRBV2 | TGTGCCAGCAGACCGGGGAACAATCAGCCCCAGCATTTT | CASRPGNNQPQHF